This T cell receptor beta chain came from a study of control samples from healthy donors and cancer patients. V lost 5 bases to trimming and J lost 0 bases, with 8 bases between them. Germline loops: CDR1 MNHNY, CDR2 SVGAGI (reference sequence). The CDR3 has 14 amino acids. This clone showed up just once. Using immunoSEQ multiplex PCR, the repertoire was profiled, and TCRdb retains in-frame clones only, with some absent. The sample includes about 98,000 clones, under 95% seen only once; the top ten take 2.5%. Sequenced input: blood. The chain couples TRBV6-6 to TRBJ1-5; the D is unclear. The TCR was taken from a woman aged 18-29 years in good health. The CDR3 is CASSQAYSNQPQHF. In DNA, the CDR3 is TGTGCCAGCAGTCAGGCTTATAGCAATCAGCCCCAGCATTTT.